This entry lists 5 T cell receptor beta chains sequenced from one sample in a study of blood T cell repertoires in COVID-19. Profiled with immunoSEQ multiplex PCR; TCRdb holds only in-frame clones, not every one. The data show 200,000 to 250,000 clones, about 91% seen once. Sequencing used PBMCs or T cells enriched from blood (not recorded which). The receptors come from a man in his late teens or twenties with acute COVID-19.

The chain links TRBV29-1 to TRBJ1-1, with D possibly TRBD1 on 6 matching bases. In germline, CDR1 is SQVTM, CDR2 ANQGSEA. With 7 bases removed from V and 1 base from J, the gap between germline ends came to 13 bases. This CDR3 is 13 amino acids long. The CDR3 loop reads CSAMGQGNTEAFF. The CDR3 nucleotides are TGCAGCGCGATGGGACAAGGGAACACTGAAGCTTTCTTT.

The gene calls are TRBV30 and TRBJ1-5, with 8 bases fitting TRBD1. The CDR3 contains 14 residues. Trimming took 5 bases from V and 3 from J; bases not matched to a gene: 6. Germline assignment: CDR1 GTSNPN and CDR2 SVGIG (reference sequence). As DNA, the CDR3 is TGTGCCTGGGGGGGACAGGTGACCAATCAGCCCCAGCATTTT. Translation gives CAWGGQVTNQPQHF. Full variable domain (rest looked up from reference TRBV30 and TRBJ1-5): SQTIHQWPATLVQPVGSPLSLECTVEGTSNPNLYWYRQAAGRGLQLLFYSVGIGQISSEVPQNLSASRPQDRQFILSSKKLLLSDSGFYLCAWGGQVTNQPQHFGDGTRLSIL.

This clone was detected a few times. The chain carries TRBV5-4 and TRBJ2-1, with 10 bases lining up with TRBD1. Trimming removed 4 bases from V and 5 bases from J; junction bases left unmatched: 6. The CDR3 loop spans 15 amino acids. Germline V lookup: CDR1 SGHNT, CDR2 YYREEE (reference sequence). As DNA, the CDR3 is TGTGCCAGCAGCCCCGGGACAGGGGCGGACAATGAGCAGTTCTTC. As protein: CASSPGTGADNEQFF.

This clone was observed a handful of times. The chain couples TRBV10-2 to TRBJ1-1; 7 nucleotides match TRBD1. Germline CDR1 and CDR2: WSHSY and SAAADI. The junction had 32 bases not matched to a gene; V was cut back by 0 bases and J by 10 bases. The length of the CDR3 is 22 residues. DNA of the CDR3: TGCGCCAGCAGTGAGTCAAGGGTCCACACAAACGGGACAGAAATGTTTGTCCCTAGAGCTTTCTTT. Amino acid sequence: CASSESRVHTNGTEMFVPRAFF.

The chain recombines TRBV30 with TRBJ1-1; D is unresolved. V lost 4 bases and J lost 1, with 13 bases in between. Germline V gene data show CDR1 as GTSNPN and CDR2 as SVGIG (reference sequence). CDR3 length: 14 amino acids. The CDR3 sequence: CAWTSYSPNTEAFF. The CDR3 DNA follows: TGTGCCTGGACGTCGTATAGTCCGAACACTGAAGCTTTCTTT. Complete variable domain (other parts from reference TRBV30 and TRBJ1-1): SQTIHQWPATLVQPVGSPLSLECTVEGTSNPNLYWYRQAAGRGLQLLFYSVGIGQISSEVPQNLSASRPQDRQFILSSKKLLLSDSGFYLCAWTSYSPNTEAFFGQGTRLTVV.